This TCR beta chain derives from a study of CD8 T cells in ankylosing spondylitis. Study-level results: Reportedly, matched ankylosing spondylitis synovial fluid was significantly enriched for disease-linked clones. In the blood and synovial fluid of reactive arthritis, some motif variants had been previously reported.

The CDR3 has 16 residues. Germline V gives CDR1 SGHDN, CDR2 FVKESK. Losses at the gene ends were 3 bases for V and 2 bases for J; bases not matched to a gene: 9. Of note for this clonotype: Its antigen remains unidentified.

5'-RACE, quantitative and with molecular barcodes, yielded the TCR beta libraries. Each CDR3 protein gets one entry after TCRdb re-called the 5' RACE reads with MiXCR. Here the sample spans just under 350,000 distinct CDR3 sequences, roughly 15% being singletons. The source of this sequence is a male donor with ankylosing spondylitis or in good health (not recorded which). The sequenced sample consisted of blood, either unsorted or a sorted T cell fraction (not recorded which). The chain carries TRBV14 and TRBJ2-7; 8 bases line up with TRBD1. The CDR3: CASSHPRGTGPYEQYF. The DNA for the CDR3 is TGTGCCAGCAGCCACCCCCGGGGGACAGGCCCCTACGAGCAGTACTTC.